This paragraph covers one T cell receptor (beta chain) sequence. These data are taken from a study of T cell changes during pregnancy in multiple sclerosis. The data were produced by immunoSEQ multiplex PCR, yet TCRdb's version contains in-frame clones alone and is incomplete. The table has 50,000 or so clones, around 92% seen once. With 2 bases removed from V and 1 base from J, the gap between germline ends came to 12 bases. The CDR3 is 15 residues long. Germline V gives CDR1 SGHNT, CDR2 YYREEE (reference sequence). The source is a female donor with multiple sclerosis, enrolled in a pregnancy study. The sequenced sample was CD4+ T cells from peripheral blood mononuclear cells, obtained in the third trimester of pregnancy. The V gene is TRBV5-4, the J gene TRBJ1-1; D gene ambiguous. This CDR3 is CASSLVRGSNTEAFF. For the CDR3, the DNA is TGTGCCAGCAGCTTAGTACGGGGATCGAACACTGAAGCTTTCTTT.